These T cell receptor beta chains were read from a single sample in a study of monozygotic twins with inflammatory bowel disease. TCRdb reanalyzed the 5' RACE reads, giving one entry per CDR3 protein sequence and no DNA. Reported are hundreds of thousands of distinct CDR3 sequences; the ten largest clones contain 2% to 3%. The sequenced sample was blood. The receptors originated from a human donor with ulcerative colitis or Crohn's disease, or a healthy co-twin of an affected twin (not recorded which). The CDR3 runs from the conserved cysteine through the conserved F or W.

j_gene | v_gene | CDR3aa
TRBJ1-1 | TRBV5-3 | CARWFPGPQRDTEAFF
TRBJ2-1 | TRBV6-5 | CASSVRRGLQFF
TRBJ2-3 | TRBV12-3/TRBV12-4 | CASSSDHGQEEYF
TRBJ2-2 | TRBV5-5 | CASSPTWAGGGTGELFF
TRBJ1-6 | TRBV18 | CASSPQIQGSSPLHF
TRBJ2-7 | TRBV6-2/TRBV6-3 | CASRMRDYEQYF
TRBJ2-3 | TRBV5-5 | CASSLGPETDTQYF
TRBJ1-5 | TRBV4-2 | CASSQDDSNQPQHF
TRBJ2-2 | TRBV5-1 | CASSLQQYANTGELFF
TRBJ1-2 | TRBV7-9 | CASSFQGLANYGYTF
TRBJ2-3 | TRBV11-3 | CASSPRGPGGSTDTQYF
TRBJ1-5 | TRBV24-1 | CATIGQGTGQPQHF
TRBJ1-2 | TRBV5-6 | CASSLLGEGYTF
TRBJ2-3 | TRBV5-4 | CASSPGLAGVTDTQYF
TRBJ2-6 | TRBV24-1 | CATSDSPGGAFGANVLTF
TRBJ2-3 | TRBV5-1 | CASSLGTGRDTQYF
TRBJ2-5 | TRBV19 | CASSLGLAGPTQETQYF
TRBJ1-1 | TRBV10-3 | CAISGATGTENTEAFF
TRBJ2-3 | TRBV5-1 | CASSRIGSTDTQYF
TRBJ2-3 | TRBV5-8 | CASSLISPGQGDTQYF
TRBJ2-7 | TRBV6-5 | CASSYSRFLRADEQYF
TRBJ1-1 | TRBV29-1 | CSVGQGTTEAFF
TRBJ2-1 | TRBV5-5 | CASSLTSGRGEQFF
TRBJ1-5 | TRBV12-3/TRBV12-4 | CASSPGTASNQPQHF
TRBJ1-2 | TRBV9 | CASSPRQGVYGYTF
TRBJ2-1 | TRBV18 | CASSPPGQGYEQFF
TRBJ1-5 | TRBV15 | CATSRDRGGWGNQPQHF
TRBJ2-7 | TRBV5-1 | CASSPLGDGTYEQYF